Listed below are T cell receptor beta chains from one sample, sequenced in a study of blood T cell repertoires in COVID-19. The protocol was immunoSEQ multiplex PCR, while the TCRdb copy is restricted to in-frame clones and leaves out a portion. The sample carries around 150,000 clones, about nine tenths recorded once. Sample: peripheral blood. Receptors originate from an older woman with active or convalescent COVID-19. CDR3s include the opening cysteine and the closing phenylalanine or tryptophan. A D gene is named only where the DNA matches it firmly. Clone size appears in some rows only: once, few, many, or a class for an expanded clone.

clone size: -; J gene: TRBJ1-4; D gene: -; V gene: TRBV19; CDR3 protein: CASSMTGLSSEKLFF; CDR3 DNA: TGTGCCAGTAGTATGACAGGCCTATCTAGTGAAAAACTGTTTTTT
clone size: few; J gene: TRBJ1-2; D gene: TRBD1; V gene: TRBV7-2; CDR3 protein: CASSLRDRDGYTF; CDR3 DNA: TGTGCCAGCAGCCTACGGGACAGGGATGGCTACACCTTC
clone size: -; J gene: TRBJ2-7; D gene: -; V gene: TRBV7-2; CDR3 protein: CASSVPTPGREQYF; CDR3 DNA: TGTGCCAGCAGCGTACCCACCCCAGGGCGCGAGCAGTACTTC
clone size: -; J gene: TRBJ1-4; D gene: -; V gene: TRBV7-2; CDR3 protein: CASSAREKGYEKLFF; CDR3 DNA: TGTGCCAGCAGCGCCCGGGAGAAGGGGTACGAAAAACTGTTTTTT
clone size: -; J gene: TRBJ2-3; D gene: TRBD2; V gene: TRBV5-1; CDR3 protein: CASCGGGGGTDTQYF; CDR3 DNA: TGCGCCAGCTGTGGCGGGGGAGGAGGCACAGATACGCAGTATTTT
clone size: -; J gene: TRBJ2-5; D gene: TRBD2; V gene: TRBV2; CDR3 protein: CASRTSGATQYF; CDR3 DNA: TGTGCCAGTCGGACTAGCGGAGCGACCCAGTACTTC
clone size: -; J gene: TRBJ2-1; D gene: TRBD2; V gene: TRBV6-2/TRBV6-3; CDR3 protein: CASSGLAGKTEQFF; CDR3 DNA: TGTGCCAGCAGTGGACTAGCGGGAAAAACTGAGCAGTTCTTC
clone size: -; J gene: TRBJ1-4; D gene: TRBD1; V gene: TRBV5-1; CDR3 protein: CASSTAGTGSNEKLFF; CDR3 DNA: TGCGCCAGCAGCACCGCCGGGACAGGGTCTAATGAAAAACTGTTTTTT
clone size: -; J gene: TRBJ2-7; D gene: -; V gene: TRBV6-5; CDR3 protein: CATMRQGGSYEQYF; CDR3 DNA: TGTGCCACCATGAGACAGGGAGGCTCCTACGAGCAGTACTTC
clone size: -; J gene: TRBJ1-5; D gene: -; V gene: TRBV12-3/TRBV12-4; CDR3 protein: CASRRGGNQPQHF; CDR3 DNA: TGTGCCAGCAGAAGGGGAGGAAATCAGCCCCAGCATTTT
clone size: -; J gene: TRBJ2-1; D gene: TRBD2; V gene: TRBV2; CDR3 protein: CASRTSSHSGVDNEQFF; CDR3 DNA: TGTGCCAGCAGGACCAGCAGCCATAGCGGGGTAGACAATGAGCAGTTCTTC
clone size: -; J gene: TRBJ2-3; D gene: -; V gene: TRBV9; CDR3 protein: CASSVRGGDADTQYF; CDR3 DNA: TGTGCCAGCAGCGTGAGAGGGGGTGACGCAGATACGCAGTATTTT
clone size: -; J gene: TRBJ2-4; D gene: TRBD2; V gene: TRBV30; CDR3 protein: CAWSSGGISNIQYF; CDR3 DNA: TGTGCCTGGAGTAGCGGGGGAATTTCAAACATTCAGTACTTC
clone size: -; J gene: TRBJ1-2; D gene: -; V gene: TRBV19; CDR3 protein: CASSIGGNSLNYGYTF; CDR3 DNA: TGTGCCAGTAGTATAGGAGGGAACAGTTTGAACTATGGCTACACCTTC
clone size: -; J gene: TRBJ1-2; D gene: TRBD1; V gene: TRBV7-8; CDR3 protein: CASSLDRDYGYTF; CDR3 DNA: TGTGCCAGCAGCTTGGACAGGGACTATGGCTACACCTTC
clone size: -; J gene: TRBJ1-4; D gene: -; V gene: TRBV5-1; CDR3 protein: CASSLDRVNEKLFF; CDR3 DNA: TGCGCCAGCAGCTTGGACAGGGTGAATGAAAAACTGTTTTTT
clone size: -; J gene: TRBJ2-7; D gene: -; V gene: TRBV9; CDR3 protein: CASSSDLTARYEQYF; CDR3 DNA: TGTGCCAGCAGCTCCGACTTGACAGCCCGATACGAGCAGTACTTC
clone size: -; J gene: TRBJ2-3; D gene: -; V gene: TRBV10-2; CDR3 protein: CASRLGAGTDTQYF; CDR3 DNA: TGCGCCAGCAGGTTGGGGGCCGGCACAGATACGCAGTATTTT
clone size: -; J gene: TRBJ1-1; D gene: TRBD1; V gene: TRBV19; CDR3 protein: CASTWTGTTFEAFF; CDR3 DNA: TGTGCCAGTACCTGGACAGGCACCACCTTTGAAGCTTTCTTT
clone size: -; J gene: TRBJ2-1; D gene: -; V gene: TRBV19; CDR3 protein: CASHRGSSYNEQFF; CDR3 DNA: TGTGCCAGTCATCGAGGGAGCTCCTACAATGAGCAGTTCTTC
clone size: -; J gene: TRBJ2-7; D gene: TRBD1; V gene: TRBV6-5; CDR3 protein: CASTRQGAGEQYF; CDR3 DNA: TGTGCCAGCACCCGACAGGGGGCAGGGGAGCAGTACTTC
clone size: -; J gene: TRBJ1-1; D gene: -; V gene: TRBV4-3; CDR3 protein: CASSQDLNSMNTEAFF; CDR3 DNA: TGCGCCAGCAGCCAAGATCTAAACAGTATGAACACTGAAGCTTTCTTT
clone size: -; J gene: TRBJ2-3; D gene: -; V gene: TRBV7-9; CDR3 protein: CASSLPYLATQYF; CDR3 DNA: TGTGCCAGCAGCTTGCCCTATTTAGCTACGCAGTATTTT
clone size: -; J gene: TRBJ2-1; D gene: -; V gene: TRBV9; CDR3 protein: CASSAGHGYEQFF; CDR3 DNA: TGTGCCAGCAGCGCGGGACACGGATATGAGCAGTTCTTC
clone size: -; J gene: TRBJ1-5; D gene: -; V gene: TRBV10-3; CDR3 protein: CAISEKEGFQHF; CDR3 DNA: TGTGCCATCAGTGAAAAGGAGGGGTTCCAGCATTTT
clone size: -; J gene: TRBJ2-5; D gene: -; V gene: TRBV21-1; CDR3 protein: CASSKEEPGTEVQETQYF; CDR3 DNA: TGTGCCAGCAGCAAAGAAGAGCCGGGTACCGAGGTACAAGAGACCCAGTACTTC
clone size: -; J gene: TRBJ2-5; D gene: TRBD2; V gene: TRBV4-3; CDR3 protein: CASSQGPHRGGAETQYF; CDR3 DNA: TGCGCCAGCAGCCAAGGGCCCCACCGGGGGGGCGCGGAGACCCAGTACTTC
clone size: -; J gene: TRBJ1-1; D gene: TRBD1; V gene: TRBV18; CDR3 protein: CASSATDRGVVAFF; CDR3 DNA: TGTGCCAGCTCAGCAACCGACAGGGGGGTCGTGGCTTTCTTT
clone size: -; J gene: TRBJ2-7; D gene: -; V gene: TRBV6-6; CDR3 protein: CASSYFDEQYF; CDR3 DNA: TGTGCCAGCAGTTACTTCGACGAGCAGTACTTC
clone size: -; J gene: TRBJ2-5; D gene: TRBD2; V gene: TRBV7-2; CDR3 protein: CASSLGAGVQETQYF; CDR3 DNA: TGTGCCAGCAGCTTAGGGGCGGGGGTCCAAGAGACCCAGTACTTC
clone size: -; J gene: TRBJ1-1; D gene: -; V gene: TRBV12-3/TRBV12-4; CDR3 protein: CASSSGVFTEAFF; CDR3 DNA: TGTGCCAGCAGTTCCGGAGTTTTCACTGAAGCTTTCTTT
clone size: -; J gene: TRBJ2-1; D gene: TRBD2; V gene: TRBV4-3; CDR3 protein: CASSQGLAGFNEQFF; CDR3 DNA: TGCGCCAGCAGCCAAGGACTAGCGGGGTTCAATGAGCAGTTCTTC
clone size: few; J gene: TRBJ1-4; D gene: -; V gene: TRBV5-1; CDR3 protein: CASSLGGGEKLFF; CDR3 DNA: TGCGCCAGCAGCTTGGGAGGGGGTGAAAAACTGTTTTTT
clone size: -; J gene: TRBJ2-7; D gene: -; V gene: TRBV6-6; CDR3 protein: CASSPSSGLFLEQYF; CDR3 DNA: TGTGCCAGCAGCCCCTCCTCGGGACTCTTTCTTGAGCAGTACTTC
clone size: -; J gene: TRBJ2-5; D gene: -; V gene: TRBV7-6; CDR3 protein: CASSLLMGGQETQYF; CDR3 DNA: TGTGCCAGCAGCCTCCTCATGGGGGGCCAAGAGACCCAGTACTTC
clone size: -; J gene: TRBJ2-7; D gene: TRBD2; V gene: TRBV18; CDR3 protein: CASSPPTSGGYEQYF; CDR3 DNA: TGTGCCAGCTCACCACCGACTAGCGGGGGGTACGAGCAGTACTTC
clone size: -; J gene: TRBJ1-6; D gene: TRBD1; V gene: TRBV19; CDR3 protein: CASSSTGLGSYNSPLHF; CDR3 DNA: TGTGCCAGTAGTTCGACAGGGCTTGGCTCCTATAATTCACCCCTCCACTTT
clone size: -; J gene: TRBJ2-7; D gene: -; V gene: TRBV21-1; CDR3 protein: CASSKTRLAGLYEQYF; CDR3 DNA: TGTGCCAGCAGCAAAACCCGATTAGCGGGGCTGTACGAGCAGTACTTC
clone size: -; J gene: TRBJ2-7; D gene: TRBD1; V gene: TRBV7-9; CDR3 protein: CASSLLWEGTGTTEQYF; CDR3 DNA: TGTGCCAGCAGCTTATTATGGGAGGGGACAGGGACAACCGAGCAGTACTTC
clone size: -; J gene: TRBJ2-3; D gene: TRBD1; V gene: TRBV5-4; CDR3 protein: CASSVGTGGSADTQYF; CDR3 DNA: TGTGCCAGCAGCGTGGGGACAGGGGGTTCAGCAGATACGCAGTATTTT
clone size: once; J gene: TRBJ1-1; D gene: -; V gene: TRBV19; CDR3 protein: CASSIPHRVNTEAFF; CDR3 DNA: TGTGCCAGTAGTATCCCCCACAGGGTTAACACTGAAGCTTTCTTT
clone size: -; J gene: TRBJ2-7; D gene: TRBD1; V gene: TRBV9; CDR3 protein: CASSVAAGQGYEQYF; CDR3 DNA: TGTGCCAGCAGCGTAGCTGCGGGACAGGGCTACGAGCAGTACTTC
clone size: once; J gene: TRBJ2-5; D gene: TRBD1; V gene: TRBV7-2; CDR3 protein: CASSLAKTGWETQYF; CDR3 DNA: TGTGCCAGCAGCTTAGCGAAGACAGGGTGGGAGACCCAGTACTTC
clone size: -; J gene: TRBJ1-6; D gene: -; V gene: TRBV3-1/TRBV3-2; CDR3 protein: CASREGYNSPLHF; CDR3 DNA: TGTGCCAGCAGAGAGGGTTATAATTCACCCCTCCACTTT
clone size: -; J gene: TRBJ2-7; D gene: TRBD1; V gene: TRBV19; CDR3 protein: CASSIAKDREEYF; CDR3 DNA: TGTGCCAGTAGTATAGCCAAGGACAGGGAAGAGTACTTC
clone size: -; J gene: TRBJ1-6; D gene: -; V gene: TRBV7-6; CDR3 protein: CASSLARGGGGSPLHF; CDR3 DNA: TGTGCCAGCAGCTTAGCGCGTGGGGGGGGTGGTTCACCCCTCCACTTT